This TCR beta chain was identified in a study of Graves' ophthalmopathy and Graves' hyperthyroidism. This CDR3 contains 12 residues. CDR1 is WNHNN and CDR2 is SYGVQD in the germline V gene (reference sequence). Aged 18 to 65, the patients with hyperthyroidism had under 2 months' duration and were newly diagnosed. The authors amplified TCR beta CDR3 regions, and they did so from RNA transcripts for repertoire sequencing. RT-PCR in the first round used HTBI primers; a second-round multiplex PCR followed. TCRdb processed the multiplex PCR reads anew with MiXCR; each CDR3 protein has one entry. The sample shows around 1,200,000 distinct CDR3 sequences, roughly 35% of them seen only once. As concerns this clonotype: No antigen is known for it. One junction end disagrees with the germline gene, perhaps due to a read error.

Overall study results and limits: A model of 13 signatures distinguished ophthalmopathy from stable hyperthyroidism at approximately 88% sensitivity and nearly 82% specificity. Blood samples also showed most expanded thyroid clonotypes exceeding 0.001 frequency.

This TCR was recovered from an adult man with Graves' hyperthyroidism. Sequences were obtained from peripheral blood or thyroid tissue (not recorded which). The chain couples TRBV10-1 to TRBJ2-5, with D possibly called TRBD1 or TRBD2 (5 bases each). CDR3 DNA sequence: TGCGCCAGGGACAATCAGGGAGAGACCCAGCACTTC. This encodes CARDNQGETQHF.